This TCR beta chain was sequenced during a study of cytomegalovirus exposure and HLA in healthy donors. Study information: Clustering assigned 81% of the approximately 390 genotyped donors to the Caucasian-associated ancestry cluster.

This CDR3 comprises 16 residues. The ends lost 5 bases at V and 2 bases at J; junction bases unmatched: 11. CDR1 is MDHEN, CDR2 SYDVKM, per germline. This clone is a singleton in its sample. Its matching antigen is unknown. PCR amplification relied on 60 Vbeta primers (plus 13 Jbeta primers). Sequenced by immunoSEQ multiplex PCR; TCRdb stores in-frame clones only, minus some. The data show 250,000 to 350,000 clones, roughly 80% seen once. Regarding the study as a whole: For presence/absence analyses, sequencing depth was assumed to be roughly uniform across donors. Equally common other TCR beta chains were less clonally expanded than HLA-associated ones, a later analysis found.

The sequenced sample consisted of PBMCs. The receptor's source is a girl aged 2 to 9 in good health and CMV-seronegative. This rearrangement joins TRBV28 to TRBJ2-5; 7 nucleotides line up with TRBD1. CDR3 region: CASSPNRWGQQETQYF. The CDR3 DNA reads TGTGCCAGCAGTCCCAATCGCTGGGGACAGCAAGAGACCCAGTACTTC.